The present TCR beta chain was sequenced within a study of T-cell reconstitution after alpha-beta-depleted transplantation in children. Findings of the study overall: Newly made T cells mostly supplied T-cell counts and diversity one year after transplant.

This clonotype showed up many times. Its specificity is not known. Unique molecular identifiers were incorporated into the prepared TCRbeta library. TCRdb re-derived calls from the PCR reads in MiXCR, one entry per CDR3 protein. The data show roughly 300,000 distinct CDR3 sequences, around 10% seen once. V lost 8 bases to trimming and J lost 5 bases; unmatched junction nucleotides: 13. Germline V gene lookup returns CDR1 SNHLY and CDR2 FYNNEI. This CDR3 comprises 15 residues. The starting material was peripheral blood, obtained 180 days after TCRalphabeta/CD19-depleted stem cell transplant. This receptor was identified in a male patient between 2 and 9 years old who had a stem cell transplant for chronic granulomatous disease, so the T cells may come from the graft donor. The V call is TRBV2, the J call TRBJ2-3; 7 nucleotides line up with TRBD2. CDR3 in amino acids: CASGGLGLRRDTQYF. In DNA, the CDR3 is TGTGCCAGCGGAGGACTAGGGCTACGACGAGATACGCAGTATTTT.